This TCR beta chain was identified in a study of CD8+ T cells in alopecia areata. In each case, RNA was isolated and then reverse transcribed into cDNA as the sequencing template. Clones were read by immunoSEQ multiplex PCR, and TCRdb kept only the in-frame ones, dropping some. Here the sample spans 110,000 to 150,000 clones, approximately 50% being singletons. CDR3 length: 16 residues. Trimming stripped 2 bases from V and 5 bases from J, with 16 bases between. Germline V CDR1 and CDR2: MDHEN, SYDVKM. PBMCs yielded sorted CD4+ and CD8+ T cells. Sequences were derived from CD4+ T cells sorted from blood, sampled at week 0. J is TRBJ1-5 and V is TRBV28; D is perhaps TRBD1 (5 bases). The receptor comes from a human donor with alopecia areata. The CDR3 region is CASSLGRARRDQPQHF. CDR3 DNA sequence: TGTGCCAGCAGTTTAGGCAGGGCCCGCAGGGATCAGCCCCAGCATTTT.